This passage covers 4 T cell receptor beta chains from one sample sequenced in a study of early T cells in non-severe SARS-CoV-2 infection. TCRdb itself ran the 5' RACE reads through MiXCR, one entry per CDR3 protein. The table includes tens of thousands of distinct CDR3 sequences, 9.5% to 15% detected once. Sequencing was performed on whole blood, taken at baseline. These receptors all stem from an adult who was a healthcare worker with PCR-confirmed SARS-CoV-2 infection or an uninfected control (not recorded which).

The CDR3 bases are TGTGCCAGCAGACCCACAGGGGTGGCTTCACCCCTCCACTTT. This codes for CASRPTGVASPLHF. J is TRBJ1-6 and V is TRBV6-2 or TRBV6-3; 7 positions agree with TRBD1. Germline lookup yields CDR1 MNHEY and CDR2 SVGEGT. The ends lost 6 bases at V and 9 bases at J; junction bases unmatched: 8. CDR3 size: 14 residues.

The rearrangement links TRBV7-9 to TRBJ2-5, with D perhaps matching TRBD2 (6 bases). Trimming took off 5 bases at V and 2 bases at J, with 18 bases between the two ends. This CDR3 contains 16 residues. Germline V gives CDR1 SEHNR, CDR2 FQNEAQ (reference sequence). The CDR3 sequence is CASSASLRDSQETQYF. DNA for the CDR3: TGTGCCAGCAGCGCCTCCCTCCGGGACTCACAAGAGACCCAGTACTTC.

This clonotype was found a few times. The J gene is TRBJ1-1, the V gene TRBV12-3 or TRBV12-4; a possible D gene is TRBD1 (6 bases). V shed 10 bases and J shed 8 bases, with 20 bases lying between them. The CDR3 contains 13 residues. The CDR3 nucleotides are TGTGCCACCGACCGGGAGGGGGGTCGGGAAGCTTTCTTT. Its translation: CATDREGGREAFF.

This clonotype was counted only a few times. The chain is built from TRBV10-2 and TRBJ2-5; D unclear. Trimming cost V 10 bases and J 1 base, with 10 bases left between them. The germline V gene encodes CDR1 WSHSY and CDR2 SAAADI. This CDR3 has 12 residues. The CDR3 loop is CAIQTPQETQYF. In DNA, the CDR3 is TGCGCCATCCAGACACCCCAAGAGACCCAGTACTTC.